This is a list of T cell receptor beta chains from one sample in a study of T-cell memory formation after mild COVID-19. TCRdb analysed the 5' RACE reads with MiXCR anew, one entry per CDR3 protein. The sample carries 130,000 to 150,000 distinct CDR3 sequences, roughly 6.3% recorded once. The sequencing input was PBMCs or a T cell subset sorted from them (not recorded which). The receptor set was obtained from an adult woman who had mild COVID-19 (a few samples of this study predate the infection). Cell type and time point are not known. Both conserved end residues are part of each CDR3. The order of the fields is clone size, J gene, V gene, D gene, CDR3 protein, CDR3 DNA. The D gene is left open where the match is weak. The size of a clone is reported for some rows only, either as once, few or many, or as a class for expanded clones.

>few|TRBJ2-7|TRBV6-6|TRBD2
CASSLSGGLSYEQYF
TGTGCCAGCAGTCTGAGCGGGGGCTTATCCTACGAGCAGTACTTC
>many|TRBJ2-7|TRBV4-3|.
CASSRGGDSYEQYF
TGCGCCAGCAGCCGTGGGGGGGACAGCTACGAGCAGTACTTC
>few|TRBJ2-1|TRBV29-1|.
CSVRDNEQFF
TGCAGCGTTCGGGACAATGAGCAGTTCTTC
>.|TRBJ1-1|TRBV25-1|.
CASRWANTEAFF
TGTGCCAGCAGATGGGCGAACACTGAAGCTTTCTTT
>few|TRBJ2-4|TRBV27|TRBD2
CASSFRGRGNIQYF
TGTGCCAGCAGTTTTCGAGGGAGGGGAAACATTCAGTACTTC
>many|TRBJ2-2|TRBV9|.
CASSVSISGTGELFF
TGTGCCAGCAGCGTATCCATATCGGGGACCGGGGAGCTGTTTTTT
>few|TRBJ2-5|TRBV12-5|.
CASGPPSSGVETQYF
TGTGCTAGTGGCCCCCCCTCCTCTGGGGTAGAGACCCAGTACTTC
>.|TRBJ2-3|TRBV20-1|.
CSALIQALGDTQYF
TGCAGTGCCCTCATTCAAGCCCTGGGAGATACGCAGTATTTT
>many|TRBJ2-1|TRBV6-6|.
CASKQPKKDNEQFF
TGTGCCAGCAAACAGCCTAAGAAGGACAATGAGCAGTTCTTC
>.|TRBJ2-2|TRBV4-1|.
CASSQDDRPTGELFF
TGCGCCAGCAGCCAAGACGACAGGCCCACCGGGGAGCTGTTTTTT
>few|TRBJ1-2|TRBV12-3/TRBV12-4|TRBD1
CASSLGSGGGYTF
TGTGCCAGCAGTTTAGGATCAGGGGGTGGCTACACCTTC
>few|TRBJ2-4|TRBV6-5|TRBD2
CASSYAGGRENIQYF
TGTGCCAGCAGTTACGCTGGGGGGAGGGAAAACATTCAGTACTTC
>many|TRBJ2-4|TRBV7-6|TRBD2
CASSLLAGAKNIQYF
TGTGCCAGCAGCTTACTAGCGGGAGCCAAAAACATTCAGTACTTC
>few|TRBJ2-5|TRBV9|TRBD1
CASSQDGQGRETQYF
TGTGCCAGCAGCCAAGACGGACAGGGTAGGGAGACCCAGTACTTC
>few|TRBJ1-5|TRBV18|TRBD1
CASSRSTGGGNQPQHF
TGTGCCAGCTCGCGGTCAACAGGGGGCGGCAATCAGCCCCAGCATTTT